This TCR beta chain is from a study of cytomegalovirus exposure and HLA in healthy donors. General study points: Reportedly, a later analysis found an Asian-associated ancestry cluster had fewer N-insertions than the roughly 700-donor mean. DRB1 showed the most TCR associations and HLA-C the fewest in a later analysis, as rates varied by HLA locus. Cytomegalovirus association was listed for approximately 160 TCR beta chains.

Primers: 60 Vbeta forward and 13 Jbeta reverse. The repertoire was sequenced with immunoSEQ multiplex PCR; TCRdb's copy has only in-frame clones and lacks some. The sample lists roughly 150,000 clones, about 68% occurring once. Germline V CDR1 and CDR2: SGHTA, FQGTGA. The CDR3 totals 13 residues. With 6 bases clipped from V and 5 bases from J, the junction kept 5 bases outside the gene matches. This clone turned up a few times. Its matching antigen is unknown. This sequence joins TRBV7-3 and TRBJ2-5, with 8 bases lining up with TRBD1. The material sequenced was PBMCs. The sequence was obtained from a female donor in good health and CMV-seronegative. The CDR3 DNA sequence: TGTGCCAGCAGTCACGACAGGGGCGAGACCCAGTACTTC. Protein product: CASSHDRGETQYF.